Reported below is one T cell receptor beta chain. The target antigen is unknown. This specimen belongs to a study of cytomegalovirus exposure and HLA in healthy donors. General study points: A later analysis showed HLA-associated TCR beta chains outstripping equally common others in clonal expansion. Being productive about 90% or about 30% of the time was typical of most TCR beta V segments in an earlier analysis.

In the PCR, 60 Vbeta and 13 Jbeta primers were used. The table came from immunoSEQ multiplex PCR; TCRdb's copy has only in-frame clones and leaves some out. The sample has approximately 120,000 clones, around 78% seen once. The CDR3 extends over 13 amino acids. Germline V lookup: CDR1 MDHEN, CDR2 SYDVKM. J was trimmed by 8 bases and V by 4 bases; bases with no gene match: 3. The TCR was taken from a middle-aged man in good health and CMV-seronegative. The material sequenced was PBMCs. The genes are TRBV28 and TRBJ2-4; 9 bases align to TRBD1. Here the CDR3 reads CASSSRQGDIQYF. The CDR3 nucleotides are TGTGCCAGCAGTTCACGACAGGGGGACATTCAGTACTTC.